This TCR beta chain was recovered during a study of T cells in Graves' hyperthyroidism and ophthalmopathy. V lost 4 bases, J lost 2 bases, and 18 bases lay in between. Germline V gives CDR1 MNHNS, CDR2 SASEGT. CDR3 length: 17 amino acids. Source material for PBMCs was around 10 ml fresh peripheral blood. Amplified TCR beta CDR3 regions derived from RNA transcripts. Initially, a first-round RT-PCR of the TCR CDR3 employed the HTBI primer set. TCRdb passed the multiplex PCR reads through MiXCR, listing each CDR3 protein once. The sample records 160,000 or so distinct CDR3 sequences, over 7.5% being singletons. On this clonotype itself: A much larger clone lies a single base off, so this may be a read error.

This TCR derives from a woman between 18 and 30 years old with Graves' hyperthyroidism that later progressed to Graves' ophthalmopathy. Sequencing was performed on blood. The V and J genes are TRBV6-1 and TRBJ1-5; D remains unclear. As DNA, the CDR3 is TGTGCCAGCAGTGCCGGACGGGGTGGATTGGGCAATCAGCCCCAGCATTTT. Its protein is CASSAGRGGLGNQPQHF.